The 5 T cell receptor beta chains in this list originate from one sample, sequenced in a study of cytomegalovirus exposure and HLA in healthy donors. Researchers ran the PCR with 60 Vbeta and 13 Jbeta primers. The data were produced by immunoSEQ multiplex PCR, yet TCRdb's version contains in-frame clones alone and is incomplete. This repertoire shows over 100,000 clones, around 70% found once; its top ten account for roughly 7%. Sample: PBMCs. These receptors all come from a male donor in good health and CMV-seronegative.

The CDR3 DNA is TGCGCCAGCAGCTTGGAGGGGGGGAGCTCCTACGAGCAGTACTTC. The encoded protein is CASSLEGGSSYEQYF. The chain recombines TRBV5-1 with TRBJ2-7; the D gene is possibly TRBD2 (7 bases). Germline V gene data show CDR1 as SGHRS and CDR2 as YFSETQ. This CDR3 spans 15 amino acids. With 0 bases removed from V and 0 bases from J, the gap between germline ends came to 10 bases.

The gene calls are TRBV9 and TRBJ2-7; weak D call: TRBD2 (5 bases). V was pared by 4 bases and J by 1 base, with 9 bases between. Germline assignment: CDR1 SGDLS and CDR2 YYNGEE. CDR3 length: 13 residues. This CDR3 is CASSPGISYEQYF. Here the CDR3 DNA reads TGTGCCAGCAGCCCGGGGATATCCTACGAGCAGTACTTC.

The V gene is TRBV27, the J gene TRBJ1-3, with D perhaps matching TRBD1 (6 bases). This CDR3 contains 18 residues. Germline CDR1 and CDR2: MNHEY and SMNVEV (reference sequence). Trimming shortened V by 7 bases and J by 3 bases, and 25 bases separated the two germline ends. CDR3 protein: CASMGLVLGHEYGNTIYF. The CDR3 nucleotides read TGTGCCAGCATGGGGTTGGTTTTGGGACATGAGTATGGAAACACCATATATTTT.

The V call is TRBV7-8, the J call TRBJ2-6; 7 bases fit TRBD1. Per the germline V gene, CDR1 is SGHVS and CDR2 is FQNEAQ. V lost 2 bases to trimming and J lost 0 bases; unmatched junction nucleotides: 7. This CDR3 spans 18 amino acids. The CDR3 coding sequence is TGTGCCAGCAGCTTAACGGGACAGCTGAACTCTGGGGCCAACGTCCTGACTTTC. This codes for CASSLTGQLNSGANVLTF.

The CDR3 DNA is TGTGCCAGCAGTTACACAGGGGCTTATAGCAATCAGCCCCAGCATTTT. This gives the protein CASSYTGAYSNQPQHF. This rearrangement joins TRBV6-6 to TRBJ1-5; 7 nucleotides agree with TRBD1. CDR3 length: 16 amino acids. The J segment lost 0 bases and the V segment lost 2 bases, leaving 4 bases of the junction unmatched. Looked up from germline, CDR1 is MNHNY and CDR2 is SVGAGI (reference sequence).